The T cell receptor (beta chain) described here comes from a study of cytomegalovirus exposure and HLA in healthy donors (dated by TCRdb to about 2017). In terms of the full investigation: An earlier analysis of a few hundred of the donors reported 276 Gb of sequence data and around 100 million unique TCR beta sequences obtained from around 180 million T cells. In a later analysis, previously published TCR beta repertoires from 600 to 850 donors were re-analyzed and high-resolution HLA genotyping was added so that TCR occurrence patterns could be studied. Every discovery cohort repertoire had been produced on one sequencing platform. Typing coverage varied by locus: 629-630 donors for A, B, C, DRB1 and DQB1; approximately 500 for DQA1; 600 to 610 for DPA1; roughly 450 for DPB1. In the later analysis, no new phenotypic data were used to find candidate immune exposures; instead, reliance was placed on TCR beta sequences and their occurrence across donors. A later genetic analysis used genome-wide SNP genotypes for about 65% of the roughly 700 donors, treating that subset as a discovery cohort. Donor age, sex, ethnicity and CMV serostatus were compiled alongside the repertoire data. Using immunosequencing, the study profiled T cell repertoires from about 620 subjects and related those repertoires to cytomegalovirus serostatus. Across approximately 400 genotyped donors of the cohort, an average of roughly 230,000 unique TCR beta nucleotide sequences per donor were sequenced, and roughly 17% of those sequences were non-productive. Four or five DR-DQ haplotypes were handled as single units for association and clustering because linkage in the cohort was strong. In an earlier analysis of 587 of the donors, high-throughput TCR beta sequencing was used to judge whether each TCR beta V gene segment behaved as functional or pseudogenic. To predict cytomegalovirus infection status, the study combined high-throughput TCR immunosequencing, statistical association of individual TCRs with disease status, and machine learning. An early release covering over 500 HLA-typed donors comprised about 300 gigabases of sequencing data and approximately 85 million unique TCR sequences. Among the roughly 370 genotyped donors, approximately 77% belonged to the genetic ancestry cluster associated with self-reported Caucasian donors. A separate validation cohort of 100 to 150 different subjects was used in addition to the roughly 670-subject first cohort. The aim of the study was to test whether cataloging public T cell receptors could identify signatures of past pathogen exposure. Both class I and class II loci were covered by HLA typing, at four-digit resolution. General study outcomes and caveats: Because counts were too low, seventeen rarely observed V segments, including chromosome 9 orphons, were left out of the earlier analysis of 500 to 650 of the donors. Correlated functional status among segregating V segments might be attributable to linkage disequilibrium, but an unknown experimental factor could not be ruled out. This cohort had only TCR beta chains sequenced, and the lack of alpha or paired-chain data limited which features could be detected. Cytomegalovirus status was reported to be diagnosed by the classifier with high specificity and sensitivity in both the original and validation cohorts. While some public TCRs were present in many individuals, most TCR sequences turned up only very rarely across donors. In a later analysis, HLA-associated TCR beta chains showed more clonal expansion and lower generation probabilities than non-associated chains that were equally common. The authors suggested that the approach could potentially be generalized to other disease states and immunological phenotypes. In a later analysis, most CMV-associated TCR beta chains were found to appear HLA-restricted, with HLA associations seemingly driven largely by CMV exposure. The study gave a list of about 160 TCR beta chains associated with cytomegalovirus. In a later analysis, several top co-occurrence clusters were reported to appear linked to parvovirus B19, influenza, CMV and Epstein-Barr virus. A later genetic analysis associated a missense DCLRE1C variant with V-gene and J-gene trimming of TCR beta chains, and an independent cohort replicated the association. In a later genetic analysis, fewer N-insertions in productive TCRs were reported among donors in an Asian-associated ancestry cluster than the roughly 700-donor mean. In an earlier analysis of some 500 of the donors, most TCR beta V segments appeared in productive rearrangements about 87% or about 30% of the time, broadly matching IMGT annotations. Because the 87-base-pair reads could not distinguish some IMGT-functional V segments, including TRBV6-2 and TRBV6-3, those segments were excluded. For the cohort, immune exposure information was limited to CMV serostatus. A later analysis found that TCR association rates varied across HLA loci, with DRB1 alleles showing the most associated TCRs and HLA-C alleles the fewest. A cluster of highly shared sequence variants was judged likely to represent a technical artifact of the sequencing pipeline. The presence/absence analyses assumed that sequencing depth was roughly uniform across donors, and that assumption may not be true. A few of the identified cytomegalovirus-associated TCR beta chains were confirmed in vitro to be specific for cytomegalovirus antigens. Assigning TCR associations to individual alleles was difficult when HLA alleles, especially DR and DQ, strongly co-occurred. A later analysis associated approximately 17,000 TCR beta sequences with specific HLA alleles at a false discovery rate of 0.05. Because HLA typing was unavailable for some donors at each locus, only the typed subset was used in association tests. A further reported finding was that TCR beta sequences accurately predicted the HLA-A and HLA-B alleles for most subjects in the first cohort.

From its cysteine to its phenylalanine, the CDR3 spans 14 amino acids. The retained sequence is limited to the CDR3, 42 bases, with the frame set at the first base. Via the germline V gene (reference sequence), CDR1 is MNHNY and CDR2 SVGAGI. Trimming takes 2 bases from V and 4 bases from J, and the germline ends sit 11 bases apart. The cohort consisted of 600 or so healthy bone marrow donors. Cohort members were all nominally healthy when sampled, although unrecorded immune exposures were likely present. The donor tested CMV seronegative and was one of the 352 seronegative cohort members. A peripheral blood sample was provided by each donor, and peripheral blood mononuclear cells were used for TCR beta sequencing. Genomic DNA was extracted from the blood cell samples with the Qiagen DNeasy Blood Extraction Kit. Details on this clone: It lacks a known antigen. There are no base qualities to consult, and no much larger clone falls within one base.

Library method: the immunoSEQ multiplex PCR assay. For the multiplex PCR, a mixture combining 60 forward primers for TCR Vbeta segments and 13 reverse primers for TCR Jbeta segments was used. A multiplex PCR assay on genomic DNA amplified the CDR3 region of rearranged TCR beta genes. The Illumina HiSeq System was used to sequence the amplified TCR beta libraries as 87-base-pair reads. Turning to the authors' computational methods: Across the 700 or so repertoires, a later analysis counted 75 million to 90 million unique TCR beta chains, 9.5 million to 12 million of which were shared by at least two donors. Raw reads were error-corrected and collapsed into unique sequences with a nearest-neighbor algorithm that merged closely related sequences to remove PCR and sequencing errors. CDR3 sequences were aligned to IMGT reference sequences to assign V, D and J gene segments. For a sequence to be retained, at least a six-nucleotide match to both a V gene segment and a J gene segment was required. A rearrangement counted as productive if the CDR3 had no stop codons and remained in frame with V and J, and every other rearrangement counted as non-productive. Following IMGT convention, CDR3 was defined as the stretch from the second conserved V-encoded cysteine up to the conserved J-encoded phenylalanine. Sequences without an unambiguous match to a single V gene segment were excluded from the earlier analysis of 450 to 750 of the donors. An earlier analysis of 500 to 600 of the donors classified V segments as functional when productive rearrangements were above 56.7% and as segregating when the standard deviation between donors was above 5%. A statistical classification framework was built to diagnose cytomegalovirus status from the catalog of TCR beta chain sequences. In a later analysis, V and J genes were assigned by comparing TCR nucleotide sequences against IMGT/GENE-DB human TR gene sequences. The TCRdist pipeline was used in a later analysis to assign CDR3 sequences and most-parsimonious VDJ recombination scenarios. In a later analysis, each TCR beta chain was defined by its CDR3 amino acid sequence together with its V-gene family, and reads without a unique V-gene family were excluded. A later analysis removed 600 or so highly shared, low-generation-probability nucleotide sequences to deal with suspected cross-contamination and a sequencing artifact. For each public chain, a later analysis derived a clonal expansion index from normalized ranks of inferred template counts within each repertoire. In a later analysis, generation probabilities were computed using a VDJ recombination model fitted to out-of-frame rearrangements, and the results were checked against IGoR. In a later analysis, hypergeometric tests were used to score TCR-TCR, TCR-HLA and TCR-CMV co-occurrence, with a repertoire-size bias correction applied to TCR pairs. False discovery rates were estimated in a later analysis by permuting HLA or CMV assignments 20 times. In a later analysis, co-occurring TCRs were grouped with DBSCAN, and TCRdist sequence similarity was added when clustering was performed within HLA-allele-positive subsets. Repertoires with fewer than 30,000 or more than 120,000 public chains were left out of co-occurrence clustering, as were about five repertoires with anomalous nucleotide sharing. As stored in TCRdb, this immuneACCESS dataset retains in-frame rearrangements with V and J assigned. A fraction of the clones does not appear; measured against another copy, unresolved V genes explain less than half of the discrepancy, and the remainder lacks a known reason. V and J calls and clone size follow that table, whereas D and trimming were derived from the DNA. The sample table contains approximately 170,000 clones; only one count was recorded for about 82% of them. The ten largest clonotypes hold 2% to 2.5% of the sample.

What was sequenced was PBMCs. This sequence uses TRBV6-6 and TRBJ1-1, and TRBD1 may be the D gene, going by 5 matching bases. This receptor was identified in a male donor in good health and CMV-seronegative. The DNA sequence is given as TGTGCCAGCAGTTACGACAGACCAGGCACTGAAGCTTTCTTT. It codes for CASSYDRPGTEAFF.